Below, 25 T cell receptor beta chains from the same sample are listed, as sequenced in a study of T cells in Graves' hyperthyroidism and ophthalmopathy. RNA transcripts gave rise to amplified TCR beta CDR3 regions. RT-PCR in the first round (using the HTBI primer set) targeted the TCR CDR3. Each CDR3 protein is one row after TCRdb ran MiXCR on the multiplex PCR reads. The data show approximately 590,000 distinct CDR3 sequences, with about a sixth seen just once and approximately 7.4% held by the top ten. Sequenced material: blood. The receptor set was obtained from a woman in her 30s with Graves' hyperthyroidism.

The V and J genes are TRBV2 and TRBJ1-2; 7 bases fit TRBD1. The CDR3 totals 14 residues. From germline, CDR1 is SNHLY and CDR2 FYNNEI. After removal of 7 bases from V and 4 bases from J, the junction contained 9 bases not matched to a gene. Here the CDR3 DNA reads TGTGCCAGCACCGCCCTAGGGGGCCCCTATGGCTACACCTTC. Its protein is CASTALGGPYGYTF.

With respect to this clonotype: Because the CDR3's place on the DNA is in doubt, the DNA is left out and the CDR3 is given as listed by TCRdb. The rearrangement uses TRBV7-8 and TRBJ2-7. The germline V gene encodes CDR1 SGHVS and CDR2 FQNEAQ. A total of 19 residues make up the CDR3, ends included. This chain's CDR3 is CASSFYICSARGVRSEQYF.

The chain joins TRBV24-1 to TRBJ1-5; D might be TRBD1 (5 bases). The CDR3 has 14 residues. V gave up 5 bases and J gave up 3 bases, with 10 bases separating them. Germline loops: CDR1 KGHDR, CDR2 SFDVKD. The CDR3 DNA reads TGTGCCACCAGTGGGGGGGGAAACAATCAGCCCCAGCATTTT. This encodes CATSGGGNNQPQHF.

This clonotype was observed at least ten times. The chain has TRBV28 and TRBJ2-7; perhaps TRBD2 as D (6 bases). CDR1 MDHEN and CDR2 SYDVKM come from the germline V gene. V was pared by 6 bases and J by 1 base, with 13 bases between. This CDR3 contains 14 residues. The CDR3 spells CASSPPRESYEQYF. The CDR3, as DNA: TGTGCCAGCAGCCCACCCCGGGAGTCCTACGAGCAGTACTTC. Supplemented by reference TRBV28 and TRBJ2-7, the full variable domain reads DVKVTQSSRYLVKRTGEKVFLECVQDMDHENMFWYRQDPGLGLRLIYFSYDVKMKEKGDIPEGYSVSREKKERFSLILESASTNQTSMYLCASSPPRESYEQYFGPGTRLTVT.

This clonotype was observed many times. The chain couples TRBV11-3 to TRBJ2-2; TRBD2 matches 9 bases. Germline trimming cut 0 bases from V and 5 bases from J; bases unmatched to any gene: 4. This CDR3 comprises 16 residues. Per germline, CDR1 SGHNT and CDR2 YENEEA. The CDR3 nucleotides read TGTGCCAGCAGCTTAGACGGGCTAGCGGGAACCGGGGAGCTGTTTTTT. This gives the protein CASSLDGLAGTGELFF.

This clonotype was detected many times. One end of the junction does not line up with germline, which may come from a read error. The J gene is TRBJ2-1, the V gene TRBV6-1; maybe TRBD1 (7 bases). Germline V gives CDR1 MNHNS, CDR2 SASEGT. The CDR3 extends over 19 amino acids. CDR3 loop: CASSEAGGTGVGLYHEQFF. The DNA for the CDR3 is TGTGCCAGCAGTGAAGCGGGGGGTACAGGGGTAGGCCTCTACCATGAGCAGTTCTTC.

The gene calls are TRBV9 and TRBJ2-1; D gene uncertain. This CDR3 contains 15 residues. V dropped 0 bases and J dropped 5 bases, with 12 bases sitting between them. CDR1 and CDR2 (germline): SGDLS, YYNGEE. Here the CDR3 reads CASSVEGNHNNEQFF. The CDR3 DNA follows: TGTGCCAGCAGCGTAGAAGGGAATCACAACAATGAGCAGTTCTTC.

This clonotype was recorded many times. The chain recombines TRBV20-1 with TRBJ2-1, with 9 bases fitting TRBD2. Trimming removed 5 bases from V and 4 bases from J; junction bases left unmatched: 12. CDR1 and CDR2 (germline): DFQATT, SNEGSKA (reference sequence). CDR3 length: 16 amino acids. CDR3 DNA: TGCAGTGCTTTGGGGGTAGCGGGAGAGGCTTACAATGAGCAGTTCTTC. The encoded protein is CSALGVAGEAYNEQFF.

V usage is TRBV15 and J usage is TRBJ1-5, with a tentative D call TRBD1 (6 bases). CDR1 is LNHNV, CDR2 YYDKDF, per germline (reference sequence). CDR3 length: 15 residues. V was shortened by 0 bases and J by 4 bases, with 10 bases between the two germline ends. The DNA for the CDR3 is TGTGCCACCAGCAGAGATTCTGGACAGAATCAGCCCCAGCATTTT. It encodes CATSRDSGQNQPQHF.

The CDR3 here is CATSDQGRYEKLFF. The DNA of the CDR3 is TGTGCCACCAGTGACCAGGGTCGATATGAAAAACTGTTTTTT. The V call is TRBV24-1, the J call TRBJ1-4; D might be TRBD1 (5 bases). Per germline, CDR1 KGHDR and CDR2 SFDVKD. Between the trimmed V and J ends, which lost 4 bases and 6 bases, there was a span of 11 bases. This CDR3 spans 14 amino acids.

This clonotype was observed many times. The rearrangement joins TRBV9 to TRBJ2-7; perhaps D is TRBD1 or TRBD2 (5 bases each). Trimming shortened V by 4 bases and J by 7 bases, and 21 bases separated the two germline ends. This CDR3 comprises 15 residues. The V gene's germline CDR1 is SGDLS and CDR2 YYNGEE. CDR3: CASSPEGREYGEQYF. The CDR3 DNA is TGTGCCAGCAGCCCAGAGGGCAGGGAGTATGGAGAGCAGTACTTC. Full variable domain (missing parts from reference TRBV9 and TRBJ2-7): DSGVTQTPKHLITATGQRVTLRCSPRSGDLSVYWYQQSLDQGLQFLIQYYNGEERAKGNILERFSAQQFPDLHSELNLSSLELGDSALYFCASSPEGREYGEQYFGPGTRLTVT.

The chain has TRBV13 and TRBJ1-3, with no clear D. V lost 6 bases to trimming and J lost 0 bases, with 18 bases between them. CDR1 is PRHDT and CDR2 is FYEKMQ in the germline V gene (reference sequence). This CDR3 contains 17 residues. The CDR3 loop is CASRLHGAQYSGNTIYF. For the CDR3, the DNA is TGTGCCAGCAGACTTCACGGAGCACAATACTCTGGAAACACCATATATTTT.

This chain uses TRBV6-7 with TRBJ2-1; possible D gene TRBD2, 5 bases. TRBV6-7 is sorted into the ORF group, with uncertain function. The CDR3 has 13 residues. V lost 6 bases to trimming and J lost 4 bases, with 10 bases between them. This CDR3 reads CASRRLPYNEQFF. DNA for the CDR3: TGTGCCAGCAGAAGACTACCTTACAATGAGCAGTTCTTC.

The chain recombines TRBV12-3 or TRBV12-4 with TRBJ1-5; TRBD1 aligns across 7 bases. The CDR3 is made up of 17 amino acids. V trimming: 1 base; J trimming: 0 bases; junction bases outside the gene matches: 6. The CDR3 DNA follows: TGTGCCAGCAGTTTAGGGGGAAGGGGGCATAGCAATCAGCCCCAGCATTTT. Its protein is CASSLGGRGHSNQPQHF.

This clonotype was seen repeatedly, ten times or more. The chain has TRBV20-1 and TRBJ2-3; weak D call: TRBD2 (5 bases). Per germline, CDR1 DFQATT and CDR2 SNEGSKA (reference sequence). This CDR3 has 15 amino acids. With 5 bases removed from V and 1 base from J, the gap between germline ends came to 16 bases. The CDR3 coding sequence is TGCAGTGCTGGCCTAGGAGACTACGGCACAGATACGCAGTATTTT. Protein product: CSAGLGDYGTDTQYF.

The rearrangement uses TRBV20-1 and TRBJ2-4; D possibly corresponds to TRBD1 (5 bases). From germline, CDR1 is DFQATT and CDR2 SNEGSKA (reference sequence). This CDR3 has 14 amino acids. V shed 2 bases and J shed 8 bases, with 16 bases lying between them. The CDR3 loop is CSARKFTGGDIQYF. The DNA of the CDR3 is TGCAGTGCTAGAAAATTTACAGGTGGGGACATTCAGTACTTC.

Only one count was recorded for this clonotype. A much larger clone lies one base from this, so it may be a read error. The CDR3 region is CASSLLVQSYNERFF. The CDR3 coding sequence is TGTGCCAGCTCACTACTAGTCCAATCCTACAATGAGCGGTTCTTC. The gene calls are TRBV18 and TRBJ2-1, with a possible D match to TRBD2 (5 bases). Germline-derived CDR1 and CDR2 are KGHSH and LQKENI. The CDR3 is 15 residues long.

The rearrangement uses TRBV4-3 and TRBJ2-4; 9 bases are a match to TRBD2. The germline V gene has CDR1 LGHNA and CDR2 YSLEER. With 0 bases clipped from V and 0 bases from J, the junction kept 9 bases outside the gene matches. The CDR3 runs to 19 residues. The DNA of the CDR3 is TGCGCCAGCAGCCAAGATCCAGCGGGAGGCCCCCGAGCCAAAAACATTCAGTACTTC. This translates into CASSQDPAGGPRAKNIQYF.

V and J are TRBV10-3 and TRBJ2-4; D gene ambiguous. Trimming removed 7 bases from V and 0 bases from J, with 10 bases in between. Germline loops: CDR1 ENHRY, CDR2 SYGVKD. The CDR3 loop spans 14 amino acids. Here the CDR3 reads CAIMDPLAKNIQYF. CDR3 coding DNA: TGTGCCATCATGGACCCCCTAGCCAAAAACATTCAGTACTTC.

The table lists this clonotype with many counts. The gene calls are TRBV10-3 and TRBJ2-1; either TRBD1 or TRBD2 may fit D (5 bases each). The germline V gene encodes CDR1 ENHRY and CDR2 SYGVKD. The CDR3 covers 17 residues. Deletions cut 0 bases from V and 9 bases from J, with 21 bases between. The CDR3 loop reads CAISESPGTDPRREQFF. The CDR3 DNA reads TGTGCCATCAGTGAGTCGCCCGGGACGGACCCCCGTCGTGAGCAGTTCTTC.

This clonotype showed up many times. This chain connects TRBV2 to TRBJ2-1; D is tentatively TRBD1 or TRBD2 (6 bases each). V lost 3 bases and J lost 7, with 16 bases in between. The CDR3 runs 15 residues. Germline V gene data show CDR1 as SNHLY and CDR2 as FYNNEI. The CDR3: CASSDGGGTLNEQFF. As DNA, the CDR3 is TGTGCCAGCAGTGACGGGGGCGGGACTTTAAATGAGCAGTTCTTC. The full variable domain, its missing parts supplied by reference TRBV2 and TRBJ2-1, is EPEVTQTPSHQVTQMGQEVILRCVPISNHLYFYWYRQILGQKVEFLVSFYNNEISEKSEIFDDQFSVERPDGSNFTLKIRSTKLEDSAMYFCASSDGGGTLNEQFFGPGTRLTVL.

This clonotype was counted many times. The V gene is TRBV18, the J gene TRBJ1-1; 8 bases are a match to TRBD1. Per the germline V gene, CDR1 is KGHSH and CDR2 is LQKENI. This CDR3 has 14 residues. Trimming cost V 4 bases and J 2 bases; bases outside gene matches: 3. CDR3 bases: TGTGCCAGCTCACAGGGACAGGTCAACACTGAAGCTTTCTTT. Translation gives CASSQGQVNTEAFF.

This clonotype was counted at least ten times. The CDR3 loop is CASCSRPDEQFF. CDR3 bases: TGTGCCAGCTGTTCCCGACCGGATGAGCAGTTCTTC. This sequence joins TRBV27 and TRBJ2-1, with D unresolved. The V gene lost 8 bases and the J gene lost 8 bases, with 13 bases spanning the gap. Looked up from germline, CDR1 is MNHEY and CDR2 is SMNVEV (reference sequence). The CDR3 is made up of 12 amino acids.

This clonotype was counted between two and nine times. V and J are TRBV29-1 and TRBJ1-2; 10 bases map to TRBD1. Germline lookup yields CDR1 SQVTM and CDR2 ANQGSEA. This CDR3 has 12 residues. Trimming cost V 7 bases and J 7 bases; bases outside gene matches: 6. The CDR3 DNA reads as TGCAGCGCTGGACAGGGGGGTACTGGCTACACCTTC. Translating gives CSAGQGGTGYTF.

The chain combines TRBV5-1 with TRBJ1-2; 7 bases fit TRBD1. The CDR3 loop spans 15 amino acids. Losses at the gene ends were 3 bases for V and 3 bases for J; bases not matched to a gene: 8. The germline V gene has CDR1 SGHRS and CDR2 YFSETQ. The DNA of the CDR3 is TGCGCCAGCAGCTGGGGGGGAACAGGGGACTATGGCTACACCTTC. This gives the protein CASSWGGTGDYGYTF.